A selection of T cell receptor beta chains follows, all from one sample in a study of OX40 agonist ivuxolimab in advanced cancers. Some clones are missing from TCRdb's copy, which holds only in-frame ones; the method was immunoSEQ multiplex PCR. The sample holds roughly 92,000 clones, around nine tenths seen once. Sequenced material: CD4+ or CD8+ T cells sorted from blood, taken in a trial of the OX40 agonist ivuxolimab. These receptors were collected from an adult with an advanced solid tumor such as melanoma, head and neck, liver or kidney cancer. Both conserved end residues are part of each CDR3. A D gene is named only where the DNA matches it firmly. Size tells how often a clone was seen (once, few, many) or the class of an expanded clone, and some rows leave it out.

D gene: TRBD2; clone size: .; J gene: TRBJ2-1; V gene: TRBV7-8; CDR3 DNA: TGTGCCAGCAGCCCAAGGGCGGGAGGCTCCTACAATGAGCAGTTCTTC; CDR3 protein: CASSPRAGGSYNEQFF
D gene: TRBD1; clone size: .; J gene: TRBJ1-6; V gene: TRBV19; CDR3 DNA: TGTGCCAGTAGTAGAGGACAGGGTGGCAATTCACCCCTCCACTTT; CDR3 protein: CASSRGQGGNSPLHF
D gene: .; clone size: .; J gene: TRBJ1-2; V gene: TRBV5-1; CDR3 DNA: TGCGCCAGCAGCTTGGAAGGGGCCACCAATAAAGGGGGCTACACCTTC; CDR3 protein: CASSLEGATNKGGYTF
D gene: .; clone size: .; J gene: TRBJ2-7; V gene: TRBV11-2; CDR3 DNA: TGTGCCAGCAGCTCTACGCGGGGTAGTGTCGAGCAGTACTTC; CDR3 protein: CASSSTRGSVEQYF
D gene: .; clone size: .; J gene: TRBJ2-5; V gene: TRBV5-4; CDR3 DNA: TGTGCCAGCAGCTTGACAGGGCCGGTCGGCGAGACCCAGTACTTC; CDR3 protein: CASSLTGPVGETQYF
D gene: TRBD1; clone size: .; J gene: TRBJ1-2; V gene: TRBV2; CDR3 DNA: TGTGCCGCAACAGGGGAGGCCTATGGCTACACCTTC; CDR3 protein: CAATGEAYGYTF
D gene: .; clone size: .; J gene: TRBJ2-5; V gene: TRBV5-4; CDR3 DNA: TGTGCCAGCAGCGCATCCACGGAGACCCAGTACTTC; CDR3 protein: CASSASTETQYF
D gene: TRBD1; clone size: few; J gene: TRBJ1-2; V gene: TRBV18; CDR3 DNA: TGTGCCAGCTCAGCCTCTGGGACAGATTATGGCTACACCTTC; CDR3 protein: CASSASGTDYGYTF
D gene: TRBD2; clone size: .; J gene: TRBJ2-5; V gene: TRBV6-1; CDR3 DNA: TGTGCCAGTCTAGCGGGGGCGAGTCGGGAGACCCAGTACTTC; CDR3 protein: CASLAGASRETQYF
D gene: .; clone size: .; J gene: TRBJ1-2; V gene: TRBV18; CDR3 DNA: TGTGCCAGCTCACCCGACAGTAACTATGGCTACACCTTC; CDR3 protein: CASSPDSNYGYTF
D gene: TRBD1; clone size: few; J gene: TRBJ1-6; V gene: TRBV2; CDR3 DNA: TGTGCCAGCAGTTCTACAGGGGGAGGATCCTATAATTCACCCCTCCACTTT; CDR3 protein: CASSSTGGGSYNSPLHF
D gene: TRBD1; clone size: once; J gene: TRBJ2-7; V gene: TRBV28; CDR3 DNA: TGTGCCAGCAGTTCCTCGGACAGGGGGCACGACGAGCAGTACTTC; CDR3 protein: CASSSSDRGHDEQYF
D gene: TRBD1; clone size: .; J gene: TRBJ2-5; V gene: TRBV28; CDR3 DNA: TGTGCCAGCAGTGGACAGGGGAAAGAGACCCAGTACTTC; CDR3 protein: CASSGQGKETQYF
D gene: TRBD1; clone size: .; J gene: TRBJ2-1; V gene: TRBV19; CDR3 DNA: TGTGCCAGTAGTATTCCGGGACAGGGTGGGAATGAGCAGTTCTTC; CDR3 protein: CASSIPGQGGNEQFF
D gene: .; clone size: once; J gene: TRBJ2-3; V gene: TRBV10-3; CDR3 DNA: TGTGCCATCAGTGAGTCCGGCGGGACAGATACGCAGTATTTT; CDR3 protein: CAISESGGTDTQYF
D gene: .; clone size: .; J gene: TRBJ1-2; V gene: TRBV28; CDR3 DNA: TGTGCCAGCAGTTTACGAGGGCTTGGGGGCTATGGCTACACCTTC; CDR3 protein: CASSLRGLGGYGYTF
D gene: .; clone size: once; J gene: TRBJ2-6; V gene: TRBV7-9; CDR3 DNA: TGTGCCAGCAGCTTAGGGGCTGGGGCCAACGTCCTGACTTTC; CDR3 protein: CASSLGAGANVLTF
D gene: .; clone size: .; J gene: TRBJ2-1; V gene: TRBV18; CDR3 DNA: TGTGCCAGCTCATCCGACATTTACCTTTACAATGAGCAGTTCTTC; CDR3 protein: CASSSDIYLYNEQFF
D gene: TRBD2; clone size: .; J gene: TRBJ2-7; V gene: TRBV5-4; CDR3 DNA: TGTGCCAGCAGCCCGGGACTACCCTACGAGCAGTACTTC; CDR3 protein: CASSPGLPYEQYF
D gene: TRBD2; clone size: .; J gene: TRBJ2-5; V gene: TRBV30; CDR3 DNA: TGTGCCTGGAGGAGGGGACTAGCGGGAGAGACCCAGTACTTC; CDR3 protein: CAWRRGLAGETQYF
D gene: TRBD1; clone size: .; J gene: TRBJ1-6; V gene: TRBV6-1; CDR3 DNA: TGTGCCAGCAGCTCAGGGGGTGGGAGTTCACCCCTCCACTTT; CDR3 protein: CASSSGGGSSPLHF
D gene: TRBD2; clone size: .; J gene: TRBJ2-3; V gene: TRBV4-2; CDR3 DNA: TGTGCCAGCAGCCAAGAAGGGGCGGGGACTAGCGGGGGTGTGGATACGCAGTATTTT; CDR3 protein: CASSQEGAGTSGGVDTQYF
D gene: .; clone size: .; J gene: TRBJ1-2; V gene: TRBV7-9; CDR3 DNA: TGTGCCAGCAGCTTTGGGACCCAGGATGGCTACACCTTC; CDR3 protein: CASSFGTQDGYTF
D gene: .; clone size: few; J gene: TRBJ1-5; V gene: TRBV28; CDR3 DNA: TGTGCCAGCAGTTTGAATAGCAATCAGCCCCAGCATTTT; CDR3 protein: CASSLNSNQPQHF
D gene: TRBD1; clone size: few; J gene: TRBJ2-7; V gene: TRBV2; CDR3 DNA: TGTGCCAGCAGTGTCCCCCCGACAGGGCGCGACGAGCAGTACTTC; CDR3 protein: CASSVPPTGRDEQYF
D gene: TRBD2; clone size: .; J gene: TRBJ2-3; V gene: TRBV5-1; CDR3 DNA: TGCGCCAGCAGCTTGGCCAGCAGCGGGGGTGGATCAGATACGCAGTATTTT; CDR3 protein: CASSLASSGGGSDTQYF
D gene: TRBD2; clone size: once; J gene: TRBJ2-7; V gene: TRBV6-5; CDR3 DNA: TGTGCCAGCAAACCACGGGCTAGCGGTTCCTACGAGCAGTACTTC; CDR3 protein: CASKPRASGSYEQYF
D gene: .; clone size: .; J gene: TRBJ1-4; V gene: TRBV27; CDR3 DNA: TGTGCCAGCAGTTTATCGGGCAGTCTCCCAACTAATGAAAAACTGTTTTTT; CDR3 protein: CASSLSGSLPTNEKLFF
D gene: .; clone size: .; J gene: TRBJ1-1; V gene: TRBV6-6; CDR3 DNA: TGTGCCAGCAGTTACACCGCTGGGGGAGAAGCTTTCTTT; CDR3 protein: CASSYTAGGEAFF
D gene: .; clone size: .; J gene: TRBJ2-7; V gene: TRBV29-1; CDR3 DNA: TGCAGCGTTGAAGATCCCGGGGCGAGCTCCTACGAGCAGTACTTC; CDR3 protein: CSVEDPGASSYEQYF
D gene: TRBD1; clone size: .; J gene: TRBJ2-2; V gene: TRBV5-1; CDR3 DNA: TGCGCCAGCAGCCTGGGACAGACAACGAACACCGGGGAGCTGTTTTTT; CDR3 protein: CASSLGQTTNTGELFF
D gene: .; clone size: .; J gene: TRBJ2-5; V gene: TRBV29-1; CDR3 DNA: TGCAGCGTTTACGGGGTGGAGGAGACCCAGTACTTC; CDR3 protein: CSVYGVEETQYF
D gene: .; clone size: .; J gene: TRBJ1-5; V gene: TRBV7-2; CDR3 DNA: TGTGCCAGCAGCCCGGGACTCACCAATCAGCCCCAGCATTTT; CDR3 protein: CASSPGLTNQPQHF
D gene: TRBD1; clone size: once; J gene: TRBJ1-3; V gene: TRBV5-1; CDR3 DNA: TGCGCCAGCAGCCCACTTCGACAGGGGGGAAACACCATATATTTT; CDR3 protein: CASSPLRQGGNTIYF
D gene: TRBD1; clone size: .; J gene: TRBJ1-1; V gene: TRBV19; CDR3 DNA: TGTGCCAGTCGGGGACAGGTGAACACTGAAGCTTTCTTT; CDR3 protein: CASRGQVNTEAFF
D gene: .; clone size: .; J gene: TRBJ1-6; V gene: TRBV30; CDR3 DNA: TGTGCCTGGAACGTTCAGGGTAATCCACCCCTCCACTTT; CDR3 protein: CAWNVQGNPPLHF
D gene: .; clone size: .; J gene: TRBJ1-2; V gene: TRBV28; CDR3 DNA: TGTGCCAGCAGTTTACCCGTCGGGGGTTCTTTGAGGGGCTACACCTTC; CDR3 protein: CASSLPVGGSLRGYTF
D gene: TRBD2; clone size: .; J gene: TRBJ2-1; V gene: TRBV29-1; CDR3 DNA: TGCAGCGTTACGGGGCAGAGACTGTCTAGCGGGAGGGGCTACAATGAGCAGTTCTTC; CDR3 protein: CSVTGQRLSSGRGYNEQFF
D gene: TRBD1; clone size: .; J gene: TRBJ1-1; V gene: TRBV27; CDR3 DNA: TGTGCCAGCAGTTCCCGGGACAGGCATTGGGACACTGAAGCTTTCTTT; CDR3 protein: CASSSRDRHWDTEAFF
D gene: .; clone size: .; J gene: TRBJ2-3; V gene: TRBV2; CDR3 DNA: TGTGCCAGCACAGGGGTTAGTAGCCGTTACACAGATACGCAGTATTTT; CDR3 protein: CASTGVSSRYTDTQYF
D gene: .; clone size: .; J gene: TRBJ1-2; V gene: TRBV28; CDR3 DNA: TGTGCCAGCGGAAAGGGACCGAACTATGGCTACACCTTC; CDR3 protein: CASGKGPNYGYTF
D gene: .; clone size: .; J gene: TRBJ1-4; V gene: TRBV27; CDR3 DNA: TGTGCCAGCAGTCCTCTCGGACAGTTTAATGAAAAACTGTTTTTT; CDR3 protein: CASSPLGQFNEKLFF
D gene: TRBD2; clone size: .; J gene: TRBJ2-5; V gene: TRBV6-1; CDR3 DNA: TGTGCCAGCAGGGTTATACTAGCGGAAGAGACCCAGTACTTC; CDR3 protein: CASRVILAEETQYF
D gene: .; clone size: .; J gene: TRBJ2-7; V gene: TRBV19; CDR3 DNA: TGTGCCAGTAGTCGTGGACTACTCTACGAGCAGTACTTC; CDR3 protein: CASSRGLLYEQYF
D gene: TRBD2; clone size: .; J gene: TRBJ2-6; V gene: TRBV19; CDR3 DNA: TGTGCCACTAGCGGGGGAGGCGGGGCCAACGTCCTGACTTTC; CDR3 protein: CATSGGGGANVLTF
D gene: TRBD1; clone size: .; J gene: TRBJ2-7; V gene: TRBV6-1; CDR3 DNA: TGTGCCAGCAGGTATGGACAGGGAGGCTACGAGCAGTACTTC; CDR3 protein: CASRYGQGGYEQYF
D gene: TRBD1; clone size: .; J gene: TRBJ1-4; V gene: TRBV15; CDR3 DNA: TGTGCCACCAGCAAACGACAGGGTACTGGTGAAAAACTGTTTTTT; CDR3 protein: CATSKRQGTGEKLFF
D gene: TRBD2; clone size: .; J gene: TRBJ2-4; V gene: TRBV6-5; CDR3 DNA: TGTGCCAGCAGTTATCGAGCGGGACTATCCAAAAACATTCAGTACTTC; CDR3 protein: CASSYRAGLSKNIQYF
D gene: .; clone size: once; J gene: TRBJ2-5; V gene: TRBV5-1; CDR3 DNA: TGCGCCAGCAGCTTGGGGATTTTTGGAGAGCAAGAGACCCAGTACTTC; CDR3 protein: CASSLGIFGEQETQYF
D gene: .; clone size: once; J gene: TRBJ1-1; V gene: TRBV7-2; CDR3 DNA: TGTGCCAGCACCAAAAGAGGGTTGAACACTGAAGCTTTCTTT; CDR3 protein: CASTKRGLNTEAFF
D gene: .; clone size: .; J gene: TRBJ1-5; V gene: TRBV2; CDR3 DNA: TGTGCCAGCAGAGGTGGGACGAAAAATCAGCCCCAGCATTTT; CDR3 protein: CASRGGTKNQPQHF
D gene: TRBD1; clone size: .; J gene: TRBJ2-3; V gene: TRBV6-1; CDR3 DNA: TGTGCCAGCAGTTCGACAGGGCTTCAGAGGGATACGCAGTATTTT; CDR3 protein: CASSSTGLQRDTQYF
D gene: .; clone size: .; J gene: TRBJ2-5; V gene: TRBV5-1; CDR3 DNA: TGCGCCAGCAGCTTGGCATGGGGGAGTGAGTCGGAGACCCAGTACTTC; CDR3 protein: CASSLAWGSESETQYF
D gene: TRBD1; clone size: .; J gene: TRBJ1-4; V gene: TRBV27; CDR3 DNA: TGTGCCAGCAGTTTATTACAGGGGGCAAGGAGAAATGAAAAACTGTTTTTT; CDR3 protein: CASSLLQGARRNEKLFF
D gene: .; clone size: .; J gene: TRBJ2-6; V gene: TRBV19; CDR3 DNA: TGTGCCAGTAGTATCTTTCGACAGGCCCCCTCTGGGGCCAACGTCCTGACTTTC; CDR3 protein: CASSIFRQAPSGANVLTF
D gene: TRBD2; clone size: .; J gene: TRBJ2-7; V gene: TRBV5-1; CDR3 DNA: TGCGCCAGCAGCACTGGTCCGCGGGAGAGCTCCTACGAGCAGTACTTC; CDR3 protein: CASSTGPRESSYEQYF
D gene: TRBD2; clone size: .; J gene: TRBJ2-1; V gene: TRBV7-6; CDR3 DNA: TGTGCCAGCAGCCTAGTGGGTGGGGAGGGGTTAGAGAGGCACAATGAGCAGTTCTTC; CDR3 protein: CASSLVGGEGLERHNEQFF